This T cell receptor beta chain was captured in a study of glioma-infiltrating T cells. Findings and limits, study-wide: Tissue-blood divergence was below expectation in non-neoplastic patients, above in gliomas. Only very few CDR3 sequences appeared in both tissue and blood.

Comment on this clonotype: Its antigen is still unknown. A much larger clone is a single base away; this may be a read error.

The iRepertoire nested amplicon-rescue multiplex PCR amplified TCR alpha and beta CDR3s from RNA. Input was roughly 100-450 ng of tissue mRNA or PBMC total RNA. TCRdb processed the multiplex PCR reads anew with MiXCR; each CDR3 protein has one entry. The table records some 180,000 distinct CDR3 sequences, about 32% of them present only once. V gave up 6 bases and J gave up 5 bases, with 16 bases separating them. CDR1 is MGHRA and CDR2 is YSYEKL in the germline V gene. The CDR3 consists of 15 residues. Sequencing was carried out using glioma tissue, nonneoplastic brain tissue, or PBMCs (not recorded which). The chain joins TRBV4-1 to TRBJ1-4, with D possibly being TRBD1 (5 bases). The source of this sequence is a human donor with low-grade glioma or glioblastoma, undergoing nonglioma brain surgery, or in good health (not recorded which). The CDR3 DNA reads as TGCGCCAGCAGGCCATACAGGCTACGAAATGAAAAACTGTTTTTT. Its translation is CASRPYRLRNEKLFF.